Listed below are T cell receptor beta chains from one sample, sequenced in a study of T cells after somatic rescue of genetic block. Method: immunoSEQ multiplex PCR; TCRdb's copy keeps in-frame clones and lacks some. The sample includes 67,000 or so clones, roughly 91% of them seen just once. Sequencing was done on a sample of peripheral blood mononuclear cells (PBMCs). The receptors here all came from a man aged 25-45 years. Each CDR3 is given with its conserved first and last residue. D genes are given only for firm matches. The size field is filled for only some rows; it gives once, few, many or a size class.

D gene	V gene	J gene	clone size	CDR3 DNA	CDR3 protein
.	TRBV6-1	TRBJ2-5	.	TGTGCCAGCAGTGATTTCGTACAACAAGAGACCCAGTACTTC	CASSDFVQQETQYF
.	TRBV5-5	TRBJ1-4	few	TGTGCCAGCAGCTCGGTTGGGTATAAACTGTTTTTT	CASSSVGYKLFF
.	TRBV5-4	TRBJ2-3	.	TGTGCCAGCAGCTTTGGGATGGGAGATACGCAGTATTTT	CASSFGMGDTQYF
TRBD2	TRBV4-1	TRBJ2-1	.	TGCGCCAGCAGCCCGGGAGCTAGCGGGAGAACGTCCTACAATGAGCAGTTCTTC	CASSPGASGRTSYNEQFF
.	TRBV4-1	TRBJ1-1	.	TGCGCCAGCAGCCAAGATTTCGCGCAGGGGTTCACTGAAGCTTTCTTT	CASSQDFAQGFTEAFF
TRBD2	TRBV9	TRBJ2-1	.	TGTGCCAGCAGCGGTAGCGGGAGAGGGGACTACAATGAGCAGTTCTTC	CASSGSGRGDYNEQFF
.	TRBV7-2	TRBJ1-5	.	TGTGCCAGCAGCTCGTCGACAGAAAACTCACTTTATAGCAATCAGCCCCAGCATTTT	CASSSSTENSLYSNQPQHF
.	TRBV6-6	TRBJ2-3	.	TGTGCCAGCAGGGAGGGGGTAGATACGCAGTATTTT	CASREGVDTQYF
TRBD2	TRBV7-7	TRBJ2-5	once	TGTGCTAGCAGCTTAAACGGGAGGCAGGGAGAGACCCAGTACTTC	CASSLNGRQGETQYF
TRBD1	TRBV5-4	TRBJ2-2	.	TGTGCCAGCAGCGACAGGGACAGGGGGTCTCTCACCGGGGAGCTGTTTTTT	CASSDRDRGSLTGELFF
.	TRBV4-1	TRBJ1-1	.	TGCGCCAGCAGCCCCGCCCTCAACACTGAAGCTTTCTTT	CASSPALNTEAFF
TRBD2	TRBV7-8	TRBJ2-7	.	TGTGCCAGCAGCCGCCCCCGGACTAGCGGGAGAGTGGGAAAGTACTTC	CASSRPRTSGRVGKYF
TRBD2	TRBV5-4	TRBJ2-5	.	TGTGCCAGCAGCTTGGCGAGGGGTAACGGGGGAGGGTCCCAGTACTTC	CASSLARGNGGGSQYF
.	TRBV5-1	TRBJ1-1	.	TGCGCCAGCAGCTTGGCGGTGGGGGCAGCTGAAGCTTTCTTT	CASSLAVGAAEAFF
.	TRBV18	TRBJ2-4	.	TGTGCCAGCTCACCCAGGAACAGGAGCGGGCGCCTAGCCAAAAACATTCAGTACTTC	CASSPRNRSGRLAKNIQYF
.	TRBV7-3	TRBJ1-1	few	TGTGCCAGCAGCCTGCGCCAAAACACTGAAGCTTTCTTT	CASSLRQNTEAFF
.	TRBV19	TRBJ1-4	.	TGTGCCAGTAGTGGGGGAATCGATGAAAAACTGTTTTTT	CASSGGIDEKLFF
.	TRBV6-5	TRBJ2-7	.	TGTGCCAGTACGGGGAGCTCCTACGAGCAGTACTTC	CASTGSSYEQYF
.	TRBV14	TRBJ2-3	.	TGTGCCAGCAGCCAAGATTGGGGGGATACGCAGTATTTT	CASSQDWGDTQYF
TRBD1	TRBV18	TRBJ1-5	few	TGTGCCAGCTCCGAGACAGGGCAGCCCCAGCATTTT	CASSETGQPQHF
.	TRBV5-1	TRBJ1-3	.	TGCGCCAGCAGCTTGGAACAGCTCTCTGGAAACACCATATATTTT	CASSLEQLSGNTIYF
.	TRBV30	TRBJ1-1	.	TGTGCCTGGAGTCCTCAGTACGGGACGGCGAACACTGAAGCTTTCTTT	CAWSPQYGTANTEAFF
.	TRBV14	TRBJ2-7	.	TGTGCCAGCAGTCCGACCGGCGGGATAATGCCCTACGAGCAGTACTTC	CASSPTGGIMPYEQYF
TRBD2	TRBV28	TRBJ2-1	.	TGTGCCAGCAGCACTAGCGAGAGATACAATGAGCAGTTCTTC	CASSTSERYNEQFF
TRBD1	TRBV5-1	TRBJ2-3	.	TGCGCCAGCAGCTTGGGCGGACAGGGGGGCACAGATACGCAGTATTTT	CASSLGGQGGTDTQYF
.	TRBV7-2	TRBJ1-2	.	TGTGCCAGCAGCAGTTTAGGTGGCTACACCTTC	CASSSLGGYTF
.	TRBV6-5	TRBJ2-4	.	TGTGCCAGCAGTTGGGGGACGGGGATAGCCAAAAACATTCAGTACTTC	CASSWGTGIAKNIQYF
TRBD2	TRBV5-6	TRBJ2-7	.	TGTGCCAGCAGCTTGTATGGACTAGCCTTCTCTTCCTACGAGCAGTACTTC	CASSLYGLAFSSYEQYF
TRBD1	TRBV18	TRBJ1-5	.	TGTGCCAGCTCGGACGGACAGGGCATCAATCAGCCCCAGCATTTT	CASSDGQGINQPQHF
.	TRBV15	TRBJ1-2	.	TGTGCCACCAGAAGGGTTGGCGGCTATGGCTACACCTTC	CATRRVGGYGYTF
TRBD1	TRBV30	TRBJ1-5	.	TGTGCCTGGAGTGGACAGGGTTACGGTCAGCCCCAGCATTTT	CAWSGQGYGQPQHF
.	TRBV9	TRBJ2-7	.	TGTGCCAGCAGCGTAGGAAGCTACGAGCAGTACTTC	CASSVGSYEQYF
TRBD1	TRBV5-1	TRBJ1-4	.	TGCGCCAGCAGCTTCGGACAGGGAAGAACTAATGAAAAACTGTTTTTT	CASSFGQGRTNEKLFF
.	TRBV29-1	TRBJ1-1	few	TGCAGCGCCGTAGGGATTGAGATGGACACTGAAGCTTTCTTT	CSAVGIEMDTEAFF
TRBD1	TRBV6-1	TRBJ1-5	once	TGTGCCAGCAGTGAAGGCCCAGGGGGCTTTCAGCCCCAGCATTTT	CASSEGPGGFQPQHF
.	TRBV5-8	TRBJ2-1	.	TGTGCCAGCAGCCGCCGCCGGGCCCCTTACAATGAGCAGTTCTTC	CASSRRRAPYNEQFF
TRBD2	TRBV9	TRBJ2-5	.	TGTGCCAGCAGCCCCGGGACTAGCGGGGGGAGCGAGACCCAGTACTTC	CASSPGTSGGSETQYF
TRBD2	TRBV7-9	TRBJ2-7	.	TGTGCCAGCAGCTCGATTACTAGCGGGGGGAGCTACGAGCAGTACTTC	CASSSITSGGSYEQYF
.	TRBV7-2	TRBJ2-5	.	TGTGCCAGCAGCTTCCCCTGGGAGACCCAGTACTTC	CASSFPWETQYF
TRBD2	TRBV5-6	TRBJ2-3	.	TGTGCCAGCAGCCTCCTCGGGAGGCGGTTGGATACGCAGTATTTT	CASSLLGRRLDTQYF
.	TRBV4-1	TRBJ2-3	.	TGCGCCAGCAGCCCAAGAGATGCGGATACGCAGTATTTT	CASSPRDADTQYF
.	TRBV5-6	TRBJ1-6	.	TGTGCCAGCAGCTTGGGCCAGATAGATAATTCACCCCTCCACTTT	CASSLGQIDNSPLHF
.	TRBV5-4	TRBJ1-2	.	TGTGCCAGCAGCTCCCAAGGCCGGACGGGAAAGAGCTATGGCTACACCTTC	CASSSQGRTGKSYGYTF
TRBD1	TRBV6-5	TRBJ1-5	.	TGTGCCAGCAGTCGCACAGGGGGCGACAATCAGCCCCAGCATTTT	CASSRTGGDNQPQHF
TRBD2	TRBV11-1	TRBJ2-3	few	TGTGCCAGCAGTACCTTCAGCGGGGGGGTCGCAGATACGCAGTATTTT	CASSTFSGGVADTQYF
TRBD2	TRBV2	TRBJ2-7	.	TGTGCCAGCAGTCCCGGGGGGGCCAACCCGGCCGGCGAGCAGTACTTC	CASSPGGANPAGEQYF
TRBD1	TRBV5-1	TRBJ1-2	once	TGCGCCAGCAGCTTACAGGGGAGGCTCCATGGCTACACCTTC	CASSLQGRLHGYTF
TRBD1	TRBV19	TRBJ1-2	.	TGTGCCAGTAGACGAGGACAGGGAGGCTATGGCTACACCTTC	CASRRGQGGYGYTF
.	TRBV27	TRBJ1-1	.	TGTGCCAGCAGTTCCACCCGGGCCCAGAACACTGAAGCTTTCTTT	CASSSTRAQNTEAFF
.	TRBV7-8	TRBJ2-1	.	TGTGCCAGCAGCTTAGGGGCCTGGGATGAGCAGTTCTTC	CASSLGAWDEQFF
.	TRBV19	TRBJ1-4	.	TGTGCCAGCAGAGACAGGAGGAATGAAAAACTGTTTTTT	CASRDRRNEKLFF